Listed below are T cell receptor beta chains from one sample, sequenced in a study of identical twins. TCRdb reanalysed the 5' RACE reads using MiXCR and keeps one entry per CDR3 protein. Among 300,000 or so distinct CDR3 sequences listed, around 9.7% were seen once. In addition, the sample was reused for a study of yellow fever vaccine responses in identical twins.

The sample comprised CD8+ T cells sorted from blood. These receptors originate from a woman under 30 in good health. The CDR3 runs from the conserved cysteine through the conserved F or W. The D gene is left open where the match is weak. Clone size is shown for a subset of rows, as once, few, many or a class of expanded clone.

CDR3 protein	CDR3 DNA	clone size	V gene	D gene	J gene
CASSHRGDLTDTQYF	TGTGCCAGCAGCCACAGGGGCGACCTCACAGATACGCAGTATTTT	NA	TRBV7-9	TRBD1	TRBJ2-3
CASSPSGTGDYEQYF	TGCGCCAGCAGTCCATCCGGGACAGGGGACTACGAGCAGTACTTC	NA	TRBV4-3	TRBD1	TRBJ2-7
CASSIPRGTSNTGELFF	TGTGCCAGCAGCATCCCACGCGGGACTAGCAACACCGGGGAGCTGTTTTTT	NA	TRBV9	TRBD2	TRBJ2-2
CSVVTGGNYGYTF	TGCAGCGTTGTTACAGGGGGTAACTATGGCTACACCTTC	few	TRBV29-1	TRBD1	TRBJ1-2
CASRGQGNTEAFF	TGTGCCAGCAGAGGACAGGGAAACACTGAAGCTTTCTTT	many	TRBV12-3/TRBV12-4	TRBD1	TRBJ1-1
CASSQETKGTHEKLFF	TGCGCCAGCAGCCAAGAAACGAAGGGGACCCATGAAAAACTGTTTTTT	many	TRBV4-1	NA	TRBJ1-4
CASRDRGSSSYEQYF	TGTGCCAGCAGAGACAGGGGCTCGTCCTCCTACGAGCAGTACTTC	NA	TRBV6-1	TRBD1	TRBJ2-7
CATSPTALDPWEQYF	TGTGCCACCTCACCGACGGCCCTAGATCCGTGGGAGCAGTACTTC	many	TRBV10-3	NA	TRBJ2-7
CASRGYPGDTQYF	TGTGCCAGCAGGGGGTATCCTGGGGATACGCAGTATTTT	few	TRBV27	NA	TRBJ2-3
CASSLRTGGRETQYF	TGTGCCAGCAGTTTAAGGACAGGGGGCAGGGAGACCCAGTACTTC	NA	TRBV12-3/TRBV12-4	TRBD1	TRBJ2-5
CASSAFDRDEQYF	TGTGCCAGCAGTGCCTTTGACAGGGACGAGCAGTACTTC	NA	TRBV2	TRBD1	TRBJ2-7
CASSPRTGVVVEETQYF	TGCGCCAGCAGCCCGAGGACAGGGGTCGTAGTTGAAGAGACCCAGTACTTC	many	TRBV5-1	TRBD1	TRBJ2-5
CASSQGAVSGIPETNEQFF	TGCGCCAGCAGCCAAGGGGCAGTTAGCGGGATTCCCGAGACCAATGAGCAGTTCTTC	few	TRBV4-3	TRBD2	TRBJ2-1
CASSLWSGGGETQYF	TGTGCCAGCAGCTTATGGAGCGGGGGGGGGGAGACCCAGTACTTC	NA	TRBV7-2	TRBD2	TRBJ2-5
CASSEWIQETQYF	TGTGCCAGCAGTGAATGGATCCAAGAGACCCAGTACTTC	many	TRBV6-1	NA	TRBJ2-5
CASTHPGLAGVGRYEQYF	TGTGCCAGCACGCACCCGGGACTAGCGGGAGTTGGCCGCTACGAGCAGTACTTC	NA	TRBV11-2	TRBD2	TRBJ2-7
CASSLTGNADTQYF	TGTGCCAGCAGTTTAACAGGGAACGCAGATACGCAGTATTTT	many	TRBV28	NA	TRBJ2-3
CASTKLAGVSDTQYF	TGTGCCAGCACTAAACTAGCGGGGGTCTCAGATACGCAGTATTTT	few	TRBV6-1	TRBD2	TRBJ2-3
CASSPAWVYEQYF	TGTGCCAGCAGCCCAGCTTGGGTCTACGAGCAGTACTTC	many	TRBV14	NA	TRBJ2-7
CASSETGTSGANVLTF	TGTGCCAGTTCCGAGACAGGTACTTCTGGGGCCAACGTCCTGACTTTC	few	TRBV6-1	NA	TRBJ2-6
CSARDLRGNYEQYF	TGCAGTGCTAGAGATCTACGGGGGAACTACGAGCAGTACTTC	many	TRBV20-1	NA	TRBJ2-7
CASSQAHEQYF	TGTGCCAGCAGCCAAGCGCACGAGCAGTACTTC	many	TRBV16	NA	TRBJ2-7
CASSVGTGGPQQFF	TGTGCCAGCAGCGTAGGGACGGGGGGGCCGCAGCAGTTCTTC	few	TRBV9	TRBD2	TRBJ2-1
CASSLGASYGYTF	TGTGCCAGCAGCTTAGGGGCCAGCTATGGCTACACCTTC	few	TRBV7-9	NA	TRBJ1-2
CASSETTQGMREKLFF	TGTGCCAGCAGTGAAACGACCCAGGGGATGCGTGAAAAACTGTTTTTT	many	TRBV25-1	NA	TRBJ1-4
CASSVDGVTDTQYF	TGTGCCAGCAGCGTAGACGGGGTCACAGATACGCAGTATTTT	NA	TRBV9	NA	TRBJ2-3
CASTHGQASSYEQYF	TGTGCCAGCACCCATGGACAGGCGAGCTCCTACGAGCAGTACTTC	many	TRBV12-3/TRBV12-4	TRBD1	TRBJ2-7
CASSPGEGEFYEQYF	TGTGCCAGCAGCCCCGGGGAGGGGGAGTTCTACGAGCAGTACTTC	many	TRBV6-1	NA	TRBJ2-7
CASSLNGATMGYTF	TGTGCCAGCAGCTTAAACGGCGCTACTATGGGCTACACCTTC	NA	TRBV7-9	NA	TRBJ1-2
CASSSEGLPGYEQYF	TGTGCCAGCAGCTCAGAGGGCCTCCCAGGCTACGAGCAGTACTTC	NA	TRBV11-2	NA	TRBJ2-7
CASSPFWASQLPRTQYF	TGTGCCAGCAGTCCCTTTTGGGCAAGCCAACTACCGAGGACCCAGTACTTC	few	TRBV28	NA	TRBJ2-5
CASSSLGASGSYEQYF	TGTGCCAGCAGTTCTTTGGGGGCCTCGGGCTCCTACGAGCAGTACTTC	NA	TRBV28	NA	TRBJ2-7
CSARADGIYEQYF	TGCAGTGCTAGGGCCGATGGGATCTACGAGCAGTACTTC	many	TRBV20-1	NA	TRBJ2-7
CASSGIGLAGGEVETQYF	TGTGCCAGCAGCGGCATCGGGCTAGCGGGAGGAGAGGTAGAGACCCAGTACTTC	few	TRBV27	TRBD2	TRBJ2-5
CASSQVSGATGELFF	TGTGCCAGCAGCCAAGTTAGCGGGGCCACCGGGGAGCTGTTTTTT	few	TRBV4-2	TRBD2	TRBJ2-2
CASSLVPQGALGYEQYF	TGTGCCAGCAGCTTAGTGCCACAGGGAGCCCTGGGGTACGAGCAGTACTTC	few	TRBV7-9	NA	TRBJ2-7
CASSLAVSTDTQYF	TGTGCCAGCAGCTTAGCGGTCAGCACAGATACGCAGTATTTT	NA	TRBV7-9	NA	TRBJ2-3
CSAQPGGPEQYF	TGCAGTGCTCAGCCGGGTGGACCCGAGCAGTACTTC	NA	TRBV20-1	NA	TRBJ2-7
CAPGGTAFYNSPLHF	TGTGCCCCCGGGGGGACAGCATTCTATAATTCACCCCTCCACTTT	NA	TRBV15	TRBD1	TRBJ1-6
CASSYITMGGIRAQYF	TGTGCCAGCAGTTACATAACTATGGGAGGGATCAGGGCCCAGTACTTC	NA	TRBV6-5	TRBD2	TRBJ2-5
CASSILPGQGYEQYF	TGTGCCAGCAGCATACTCCCGGGACAGGGTTACGAGCAGTACTTC	few	TRBV7-2	TRBD1	TRBJ2-7
CASSLAGAGNTQYF	TGTGCCAGCAGCTTAGCGGGGGCCGGAAATACGCAGTATTTT	NA	TRBV7-3	NA	TRBJ2-3
CASSQVTSRVTDTQYF	TGCGCCAGCAGCCAAGTGACTAGCCGGGTTACGGATACGCAGTATTTT	few	TRBV4-3	TRBD2	TRBJ2-3
CASSQPGTTNTGELFF	TGCGCCAGCAGCCAACCCGGGACTACGAACACCGGGGAGCTGTTTTTT	few	TRBV5-1	TRBD2	TRBJ2-2
CASSPGGAFVLF	TGTGCCAGCAGTCCCGGGGGGGCCTTCGTTTTGTTC	many	TRBV12-3/TRBV12-4	TRBD2	TRBJ2-1
CASSASDFFGDEQFF	TGTGCCAGCAGTGCCTCAGACTTTTTCGGCGATGAGCAGTTCTTC	few	TRBV25-1	NA	TRBJ2-1
CASSGAGRRNTDTQYF	TGTGCCAGCAGCGGAGCGGGGCGAAGAAACACAGATACGCAGTATTTT	many	TRBV9	TRBD2	TRBJ2-3
CSLPGQGFYEQYF	TGCAGTTTACCGGGACAGGGGTTCTACGAGCAGTACTTC	many	TRBV20-1	TRBD1	TRBJ2-7